The entry below describes one TCR beta chain. There are 15 residues in the CDR3. Germline loops: CDR1 SEHNR, CDR2 FQNEAQ (reference sequence). V lost 5 bases and J 3 bases, leaving 14 bases between the germline ends. Here immunoSEQ multiplex PCR was the method, and the copy in TCRdb shows in-frame clones only, minus some. The data show just over 15,000 clones, with approximately 88% seen just once and around 12% held by the top ten. The data are from a study of technical replicates of blood from a handful of donors. This clonotype was sampled from a human donor in good health. The chain is built from TRBV7-9 and TRBJ2-1, with D maybe TRBD2 (6 bases). The sequenced sample was PBMCs. The CDR3 loop is CASSTRDSNYNEQFF. The CDR3 DNA is TGTGCCAGCAGCACCCGGGACTCGAACTACAATGAGCAGTTCTTC.